The clone carrying this TCR beta chain was seen a handful of times. Regarding time point: patch test 2, 6 weeks after DPC sensitization. Documented treatment: therapeutic diphenylcyclopropenone sensitization with weekly scalp DPC. These data come from a study of human T cells and chemical hapten exposure. As for the study in general: The scalp of each patient received a weekly diphenylcyclopropenone dose for the full roughly 24-week study.

V lost 4 bases and J 4 bases, leaving 13 bases between the germline ends. CDR1 and CDR2 (germline): MDHEN, SYDVKM. The CDR3 loop spans 14 amino acids. The library labeled individual cDNA molecules by adding unique molecular identifiers to them. Each CDR3 protein is one row after TCRdb ran MiXCR on the RACE reads. Here the sample spans about 54,000 distinct CDR3 sequences, more than 9% being singletons. This sequence was found in a woman between 50 and 59 years old with alopecia areata. Some clones in this sample may be carry-over from other donors' samples. J is TRBJ1-1 and V is TRBV28; D gene ambiguous. The sample in question was whole blood, obtained in connection with sensitization to the hapten diphenylcyclopropenone (DPC). The CDR3 nucleotides are TGTGCCAGCAGTTACCCCCGGGAAGCCACTGAAGCTTTCTTT. This encodes CASSYPREATEAFF.